The subject of this entry is one T cell receptor beta chain. The repertoire was sequenced with immunoSEQ multiplex PCR; TCRdb's copy has only in-frame clones and lacks some. The table records around 41,000 clones, 85% to 95% of them present only once. The CDR3 totals 14 residues. V shed 2 bases and J 3 bases; nucleotides not matched to a gene: 2. Germline V gene data show CDR1 as MNHNS and CDR2 as SASEGT. The data stem from a study of T cell changes during pregnancy in multiple sclerosis. The genes are TRBV6-1 and TRBJ2-7; 9 bases match TRBD1. Sequenced here: CD4+ T cells from peripheral blood mononuclear cells, sampled in the third trimester of pregnancy. The sequence was collected from a female donor in good health, enrolled as a control in a pregnancy study. The CDR3 DNA sequence: TGTGCCAGCAGTGAAAGGGACAGGGTCTACGAGCAGTACTTC. It encodes CASSERDRVYEQYF.